The 26 T cell receptor beta chains given below trace back to one sample, sequenced in a study of identical twins. TCRdb processed the 5' RACE reads anew with MiXCR; each CDR3 protein has one entry. The data contain approximately 890,000 distinct CDR3 sequences, 9% to 15% of them singletons. This same sample was also taken into another study, of yellow fever vaccine responses in identical twins.

The material sequenced was PBMCs. These receptors all stem from a young woman in good health.

The gene calls are TRBV6-1 and TRBJ2-3; TRBD1 aligns across 7 bases. The CDR3 spans 15 residues. Germline CDR1 reads MNHNS; CDR2 reads SASEGT. V shed 1 base and J 8 bases; nucleotides not matched to a gene: 9. The CDR3 region has the DNA TGTGCCAGCAGTGAAGGGGACAGCACAAGGGGTACGCAGTATTTT. This encodes CASSEGDSTRGTQYF.

This chain uses TRBV11-2 with TRBJ2-1; D is unresolved. Germline V CDR1 and CDR2: SGHAT, FQNNGV. The ends were cut back, 1 base at V and 12 bases at J, with 13 bases in the middle. The CDR3 covers 13 residues. The CDR3 reads CASSLVAGRGQFF. In nucleotides, the CDR3 is TGTGCCAGCAGCTTAGTGGCCGGAAGAGGGCAGTTCTTC.

This clonotype was seen at least ten times. This chain connects TRBV2 to TRBJ2-7; D assignment may be TRBD1 or TRBD2 (5 bases each). The CDR3 extends over 12 amino acids. The V gene lost 6 bases and the J gene lost 3 bases, with 9 bases spanning the gap. Looked up from germline, CDR1 is SNHLY and CDR2 is FYNNEI. The DNA for the CDR3 is TGTGCCAGCAGGGGGACGTACTACGAGCAGTACTTC. Amino acids: CASRGTYYEQYF.

The genes are TRBV29-1 and TRBJ2-5; TRBD2 agrees at 8 bases. This CDR3 spans 15 amino acids. Losses at the gene ends were 1 base for V and 3 bases for J; bases not matched to a gene: 7. Germline CDR1 SQVTM, CDR2 ANQGSEA. For the CDR3, the DNA is TGCAGCGTTGAAGGCCGACTAGCGTATGAAGAGACCCAGTACTTC. This encodes CSVEGRLAYEETQYF.

The chain uses TRBV4-2 and TRBJ2-2; possible D gene TRBD1, 6 bases. Trimming cost V 1 base and J 1 base, with 7 bases left between them. The CDR3 spans 15 residues. CDR1 and CDR2 (germline): LGHNA, YNFKEQ. The DNA for the CDR3 is TGTGCCAGCAGCCAAGCGGGACAGAACACCGGGGAGCTGTTTTTT. This sequence encodes CASSQAGQNTGELFF.

The table lists this clonotype with a count of one. The chain has TRBV19 and TRBJ2-1, with D perhaps matching TRBD2 (7 bases). Germline values: CDR1 LNHDA, CDR2 SQIVND (reference sequence). The CDR3 has 15 residues. Trimming removed 6 bases from V and 6 bases from J, with 18 bases in between. The CDR3 here is CASRITGLAANEQFF. CDR3 in DNA: TGTGCCAGTAGGATAACAGGGCTAGCGGCCAATGAGCAGTTCTTC.

This clonotype was counted many times. The V call is TRBV27, the J call TRBJ1-2, with TRBD1 identical over 9 bases. Unmatched junction bases numbered 7, after V lost 5 bases and J lost 0 bases. In germline, CDR1 is MNHEY, CDR2 SMNVEV (reference sequence). The CDR3 is 16 amino acids. The CDR3 nucleotides are TGTGCCAGCAGTCTCCGACAGGGGGTTACTAACTATGGCTACACCTTC. This codes for CASSLRQGVTNYGYTF.

The table lists this clonotype with a few counts. This chain joins TRBV20-1 and TRBJ1-1; 9 nucleotides agree with TRBD1. CDR3 length: 14 amino acids. V trimming: 1 base; J trimming: 4 bases; junction bases outside the gene matches: 4. Germline V gene lookup returns CDR1 DFQATT and CDR2 SNEGSKA (reference sequence). CDR3 bases: TGCAGTGCTAGAGTACGACAGGGGGGCACTGAAGCTTTCTTT. It codes for CSARVRQGGTEAFF.

This clonotype has more than one count but fewer than ten. The rearrangement links TRBV13 to TRBJ1-3; D perhaps matches TRBD1 (6 bases). This CDR3 comprises 16 residues. The germline CDR1 and CDR2 sequences are PRHDT and FYEKMQ (reference sequence). V lost 5 bases to trimming and J lost 0 bases, with 14 bases between them. The CDR3 bases are TGTGCCAGCAGCCACCTGACAGGCCTCTCTGGAAACACCATATATTTT. Translated: CASSHLTGLSGNTIYF.

Many counts were recorded for this clonotype. This sequence joins TRBV12-3 or TRBV12-4 and TRBJ2-7; 10 bases map to TRBD2. The J segment lost 5 bases and the V segment lost 3 bases, leaving 4 bases of the junction unmatched. The CDR3 covers 14 residues. This CDR3 reads CASSFTSGNHEQYF. The CDR3, as DNA: TGTGCCAGCAGTTTTACTAGCGGGAACCACGAGCAGTACTTC.

This clonotype showed up just a few times. This sequence joins TRBV19 and TRBJ2-7; D perhaps matches TRBD1 (5 bases). CDR3 length: 14 residues. V was cut by 5 bases and J by 3 bases, with 14 bases left in between. Germline V gene data show CDR1 as LNHDA and CDR2 as SQIVND (reference sequence). As DNA, the CDR3 is TGTGCCAGTAGTTCATGGGGCAGATACTACGAGCAGTACTTC. This sequence encodes CASSSWGRYYEQYF.

The chain is built from TRBV29-1 and TRBJ2-1; D possibly matches TRBD1 or TRBD2 (5 bases each). The CDR3 is 13 amino acids. Looked up from germline, CDR1 is SQVTM and CDR2 is ANQGSEA. V lost 7 bases and J lost 7, with 17 bases in between. CDR3 in DNA: TGCAGCGAAAAGAGGGACGGAAAAAATGAGCAGTTCTTC. It is translated as CSEKRDGKNEQFF.

This clonotype appeared once. This chain uses TRBV11-2 with TRBJ2-1; 7 nucleotides line up with TRBD2. CDR1 and CDR2 from the germline V gene are SGHAT and FQNNGV. The junction had 11 bases not matched to a gene; V was cut back by 2 bases and J by 4 bases. The CDR3 sequence is 17 residues long. The DNA for the CDR3 is TGTGCCAGCAGCTTAAGCGGGACCCCCGGTAGATACAATGAGCAGTTCTTC. Amino acids: CASSLSGTPGRYNEQFF.

This chain links TRBV27 with TRBJ2-7, with D possibly matching TRBD2 (6 bases). The CDR3 contains 13 residues. CDR1 is MNHEY and CDR2 is SMNVEV in the germline V gene (reference sequence). V lost 6 bases, J lost 5 bases, and 14 bases lay in between. DNA for the CDR3: TGTGCCAGCAGCCCAGGGTCGGGAGACGAGCAGTACTTC. Translation gives CASSPGSGDEQYF.

This clonotype was counted between two and nine times. The V gene is TRBV9, the J gene TRBJ2-2; 9 bases are a match to TRBD2. With V trimmed by 0 bases and J by 3 bases, 6 bases remained unmatched. Germline V gives CDR1 SGDLS, CDR2 YYNGEE. The CDR3 length is 17 residues. In nucleotides, the CDR3 is TGTGCCAGCAGCGTAGTCGAGGCTAGCGGGGACACCGGGGAGCTGTTTTTT. Translation gives CASSVVEASGDTGELFF. Filled out from reference TRBV9 and TRBJ2-2, the complete variable domain reads DSGVTQTPKHLITATGQRVTLRCSPRSGDLSVYWYQQSLDQGLQFLIQYYNGEERAKGNILERFSAQQFPDLHSELNLSSLELGDSALYFCASSVVEASGDTGELFFGEGSRLTVL.

The rearrangement links TRBV28 to TRBJ2-1, with 13 bases that match TRBD2. The V gene end was trimmed by 6 bases and the J gene end by 4 bases; junction bases not matched to a gene: 6. Germline V gene lookup returns CDR1 MDHEN and CDR2 SYDVKM. The CDR3 consists of 16 residues. The CDR3 protein is CASRLLAGGRYNEQFF. DNA of the CDR3: TGTGCCAGCAGGCTACTAGCGGGAGGGAGGTACAATGAGCAGTTCTTC.

The V gene is TRBV5-1, the J gene TRBJ2-3, with 8 nucleotides matching TRBD2. The CDR3 extends over 16 amino acids. The germline V gene encodes CDR1 SGHRS and CDR2 YFSETQ. V lost 0 bases and J lost 2; bases outside the gene matches: 5. The CDR3 here is CASSLDGGATTDTQYF. CDR3 DNA: TGCGCCAGCAGCTTGGACGGGGGGGCAACCACAGATACGCAGTATTTT.

The V gene is TRBV5-5, the J gene TRBJ2-3; D ambiguous. This CDR3 is built from 16 residues. Per the germline V gene, CDR1 is SGHKS and CDR2 is YYEKEE (reference sequence). The V end lost 2 bases, the J end lost 4 bases, and 17 bases lay between the germline ends. In nucleotides, the CDR3 is TGTGCCAGCAGCTTTACTTTTGGGGTGGGATCAGATACGCAGTATTTT. As protein: CASSFTFGVGSDTQYF.

The sample holds a few counts of this clonotype. CDR3 residues: CASTGGGGYEQYV. In DNA, the CDR3 is TGTGCCAGCACCGGCGGGGGTGGCTACGAGCAGTACGTC. The chain couples TRBV28 to TRBJ2-7; TRBD2 matches 7 bases. The J segment lost 3 bases and the V segment lost 7 bases, leaving 6 bases of the junction unmatched. The CDR3 covers 13 residues. Germline assignment: CDR1 MDHEN and CDR2 SYDVKM.

V and J are TRBV4-1 and TRBJ2-2; D not certain. The CDR3 has 17 residues. CDR1 is MGHRA, CDR2 YSYEKL, per germline. V lost 3 bases and J 0 bases, leaving 14 bases between the germline ends. In DNA, the CDR3 is TGCGCCAGCAGCCACAACATCAAAAATGCGAACACCGGGGAGCTGTTTTTT. Encoded protein: CASSHNIKNANTGELFF.

The V gene is TRBV20-1, the J gene TRBJ2-7; 8 bases agree with TRBD2. CDR1 is DFQATT, CDR2 SNEGSKA, per germline (reference sequence). J gave up 3 bases and V 3 bases, and 10 bases lay outside the gene matches. The length of the CDR3 is 15 residues. The CDR3 reads CSASPLSGKVYEQYF. In DNA form, the CDR3 reads TGCAGTGCTAGCCCCCTTAGCGGGAAGGTCTACGAGCAGTACTTC.

The rearrangement joins TRBV20-1 to TRBJ1-1; D not certain. This CDR3 region has 11 residues. Germline V gives CDR1 DFQATT, CDR2 SNEGSKA (reference sequence). The V gene lost 8 bases and the J gene lost 1 base, with 8 bases spanning the gap. The CDR3: CSSHSNTEAFF. The CDR3 bases are TGCAGTTCCCACTCGAACACTGAAGCTTTCTTT.

The genes are TRBV20-1 and TRBJ2-1; 11 bases fit TRBD2. V lost 5 bases, J lost 14 bases, and 14 bases stayed unmatched. Germline lookup yields CDR1 DFQATT and CDR2 SNEGSKA (reference sequence). The CDR3 runs to 14 residues. This CDR3 is CSAPGTSGSLSEFF. CDR3 nucleotide sequence: TGCAGTGCTCCCGGAACTAGCGGGAGCTTGAGTGAGTTCTTC.

This rearrangement joins TRBV20-1 to TRBJ2-1; D is perhaps TRBD2 (5 bases). The CDR3 extends over 15 amino acids. V gave up 3 bases and J gave up 0 bases, with 12 bases separating them. Germline loops: CDR1 DFQATT, CDR2 SNEGSKA (reference sequence). The chain's CDR3 is CSARVTGSSYNEQFF. CDR3 nucleotide sequence: TGCAGTGCTAGGGTTACGGGAAGCTCCTACAATGAGCAGTTCTTC.

The chain links TRBV3-1 to TRBJ2-1; 7 bases align to TRBD2. The CDR3 has 16 residues. Germline V lookup: CDR1 LGHDT, CDR2 YNNKEL (reference sequence). V gave up 5 bases and J gave up 3 bases; unmatched junction bases: 10. CDR3 protein: CASSNYLAVSYNEQFF. In DNA, the CDR3 is TGTGCCAGCAGCAATTACCTAGCGGTTAGCTACAATGAGCAGTTCTTC.

This clonotype was seen many times. The rearrangement links TRBV28 to TRBJ2-7, with 8 bases that match TRBD2. V lost 5 bases to trimming and J lost 1 base; unmatched junction nucleotides: 7. This CDR3 has 15 amino acids. Germline V gives CDR1 MDHEN, CDR2 SYDVKM. CDR3 in amino acids: CASSGGSGMSYEQYF. In nucleotides, the CDR3 is TGTGCCAGCAGTGGGGGTAGCGGGATGTCCTACGAGCAGTACTTC.